This TCR beta chain was identified in a study of T cells in Graves' hyperthyroidism and ophthalmopathy. Study findings and constraints: Ophthalmopathy could be told apart from stable hyperthyroidism with a 13 V-J model. Blood held most thyroid clonotypes expanded above 0.001 frequency.

V shed 1 base, J shed 2 bases, and the junction held 14 bases outside the gene matches. Germline V CDR1 and CDR2: LGHNT, FRNRAP. CDR3 length: 18 residues. Before ophthalmopathy appeared, progressors gave blood at initial hyperthyroidism diagnosis. PBMCs were obtained from about 10 ml fresh peripheral blood. Using RNA transcripts as the source, TCR beta CDR3 regions were amplified. TCR CDR3 regions were first amplified by RT-PCR with HTBI primers. TCRdb reprocessed the multiplex PCR reads via MiXCR and lists one record per CDR3 protein. The data hold fewer than 650,000 distinct CDR3 sequences, with approximately 14% observed a single time. This clonotype was seen at least ten times. Its antigen is currently unknown.

Sequences were obtained from blood. The chain carries TRBV12-5 and TRBJ2-7; 7 bases align to TRBD1. The origin of this receptor is a woman in her 30s with Graves' hyperthyroidism that later progressed to Graves' ophthalmopathy. The CDR3 region is CASGLALGTEFTAYEQYF. The CDR3 DNA follows: TGTGCTAGTGGTTTGGCCTTGGGGACAGAGTTTACCGCCTACGAGCAGTACTTC.